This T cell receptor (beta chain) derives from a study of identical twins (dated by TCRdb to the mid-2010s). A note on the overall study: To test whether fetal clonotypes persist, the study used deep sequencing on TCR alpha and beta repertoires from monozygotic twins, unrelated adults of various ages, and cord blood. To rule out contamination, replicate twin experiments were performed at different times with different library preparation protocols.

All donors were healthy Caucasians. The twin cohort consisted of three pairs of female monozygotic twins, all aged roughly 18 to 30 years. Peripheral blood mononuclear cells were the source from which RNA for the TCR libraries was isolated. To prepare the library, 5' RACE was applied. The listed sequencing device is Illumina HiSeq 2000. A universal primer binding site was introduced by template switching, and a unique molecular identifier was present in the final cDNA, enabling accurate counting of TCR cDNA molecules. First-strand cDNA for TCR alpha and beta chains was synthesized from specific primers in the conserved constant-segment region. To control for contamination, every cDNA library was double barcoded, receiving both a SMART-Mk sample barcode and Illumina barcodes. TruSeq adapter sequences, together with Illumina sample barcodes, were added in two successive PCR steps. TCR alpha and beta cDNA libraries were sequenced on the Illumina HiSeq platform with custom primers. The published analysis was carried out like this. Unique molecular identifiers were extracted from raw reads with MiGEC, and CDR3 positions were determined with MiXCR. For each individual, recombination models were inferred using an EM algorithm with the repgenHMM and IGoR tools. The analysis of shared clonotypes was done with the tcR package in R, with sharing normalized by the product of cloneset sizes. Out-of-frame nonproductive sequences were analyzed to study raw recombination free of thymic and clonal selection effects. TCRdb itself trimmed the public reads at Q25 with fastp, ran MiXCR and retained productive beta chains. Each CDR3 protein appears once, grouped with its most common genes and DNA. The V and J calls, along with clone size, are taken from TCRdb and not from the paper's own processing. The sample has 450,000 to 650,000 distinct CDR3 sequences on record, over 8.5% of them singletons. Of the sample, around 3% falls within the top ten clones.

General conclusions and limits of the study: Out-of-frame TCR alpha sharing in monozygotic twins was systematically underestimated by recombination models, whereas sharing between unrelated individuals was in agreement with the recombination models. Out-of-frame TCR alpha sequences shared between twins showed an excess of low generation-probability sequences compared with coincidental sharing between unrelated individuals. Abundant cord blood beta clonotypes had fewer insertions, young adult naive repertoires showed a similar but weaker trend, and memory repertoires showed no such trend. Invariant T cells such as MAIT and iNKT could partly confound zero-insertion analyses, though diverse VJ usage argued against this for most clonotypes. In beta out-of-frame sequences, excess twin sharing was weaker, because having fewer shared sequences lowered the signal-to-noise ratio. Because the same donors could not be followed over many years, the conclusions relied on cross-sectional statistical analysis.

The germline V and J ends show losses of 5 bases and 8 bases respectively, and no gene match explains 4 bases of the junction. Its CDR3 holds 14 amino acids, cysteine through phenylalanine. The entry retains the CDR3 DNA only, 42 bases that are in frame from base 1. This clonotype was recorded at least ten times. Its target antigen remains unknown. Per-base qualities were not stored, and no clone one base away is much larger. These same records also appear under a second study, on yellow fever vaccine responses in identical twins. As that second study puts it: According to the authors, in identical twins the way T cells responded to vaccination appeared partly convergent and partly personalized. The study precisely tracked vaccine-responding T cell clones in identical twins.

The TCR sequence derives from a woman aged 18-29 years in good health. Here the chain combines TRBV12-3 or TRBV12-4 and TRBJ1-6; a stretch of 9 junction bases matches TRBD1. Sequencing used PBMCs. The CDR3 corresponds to CASSPTGGYSPLHF. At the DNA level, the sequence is TGTGCCAGCAGTCCGACAGGGGGATATTCACCCCTCCACTTT.